The present entry profiles one TCR beta chain with its context. Authors' analysis steps: Reference gene primer amplification yielded estimated nucleated cell counts. Assay: immunoSEQ multiplex PCR; the TCRdb copy retains only in-frame clones and omits some. That table furnishes V, J and clone size, whereas the DNA furnished D and trimming. The sample consists of fewer than 75,000 clones, about 90% of them appearing once. These data belong to a study of blood T cell repertoires in COVID-19. The wider study: Whether acute or convalescent, the COVID-19 samples came from the United States, Italy and Spain. Sample material is recorded as cDNA or gDNA derived from T cells, B-cell-depleted T cells, or PBMCs.

The CDR3 length is 10 residues. Germline CDR1 reads DFQATT; CDR2 reads SNEGSKA (reference sequence). The chain has TRBV20-1 and TRBJ2-3, with D perhaps TRBD2 (5 bases). Sequenced material: peripheral blood. The clonotype comes from a man in his fifties with active COVID-19. CDR3: CRAAGDTQYF. Here the CDR3 DNA reads TGCAGGGCGGCGGGAGATACGCAGTATTTT.